The 18 T cell receptor beta chains given below trace back to one sample, sequenced in a study of shared clonotypes between healthy human individuals. Profiled with immunoSEQ multiplex PCR; TCRdb holds only in-frame clones, not every one. The sample contains about 1.1 million clones, 70% to 80% of which appear only once. Sequencing input: memory CD4+ T cells from PBMCs. Subset specified: CD45RA-negative fraction. All receptors derive from a man aged 18 to 30 in good health. Some clones in this sample may be carry-over from other donors' samples.

The rearrangement links TRBV6-1 to TRBJ2-1, with D possibly being TRBD2 (6 bases). CDR1 and CDR2 (germline): MNHNS, SASEGT. The CDR3 consists of 16 residues. Trimming left V 2 bases short and J 10 bases short, with 21 bases between. CDR3: CASSESGTGLGVEQFF. In DNA, the CDR3 is TGTGCCAGCAGTGAATCGGGGACTGGTCTTGGGGTGGAGCAGTTCTTC.

This clone was observed a single time. The rearrangement uses TRBV18 and TRBJ1-5, with D perhaps TRBD1 (5 bases). Germline V gene sequence: CDR1 KGHSH, CDR2 LQKENI. Trimming took 6 bases from V and 0 from J, leaving 12 bases between them. The length of the CDR3 is 15 residues. The CDR3 is CASSPDSFSNQPQHF. Here the CDR3 DNA reads TGTGCCAGCTCTCCCGACAGCTTTAGCAATCAGCCCCAGCATTTT.

This chain links TRBV27 with TRBJ2-7; 7 nucleotides agree with TRBD1. From germline, CDR1 is MNHEY and CDR2 SMNVEV (reference sequence). CDR3 length equals 12 residues. The ends lost 4 bases at V and 3 bases at J; junction bases unmatched: 0. CDR3 in amino acids: CASSSGGYEQYF. In DNA form, the CDR3 reads TGTGCCAGCAGTTCAGGGGGCTACGAGCAGTACTTC.

The gene calls are TRBV28 and TRBJ2-7; no clear D. Germline lookup yields CDR1 MDHEN and CDR2 SYDVKM. The CDR3 is 15 residues long. Trimming took 6 bases from V and 6 from J, leaving 21 bases between them. In nucleotides, the CDR3 is TGTGCCAGCAGGCCCGAAGTGGTGAAGGCTTCCGAGCAGTACTTC. It translates to CASRPEVVKASEQYF. Full variable domain (remainder filled in from reference TRBV28 and TRBJ2-7): DVKVTQSSRYLVKRTGEKVFLECVQDMDHENMFWYRQDPGLGLRLIYFSYDVKMKEKGDIPEGYSVSREKKERFSLILESASTNQTSMYLCASRPEVVKASEQYFGPGTRLTVT.

The V and J genes are TRBV18 and TRBJ2-1; TRBD1 aligns across 7 bases. This CDR3 has 18 residues. The germline gives CDR1 KGHSH, CDR2 LQKENI. Trimming took 3 bases from V and 7 from J; bases not matched to a gene: 18. The CDR3 DNA reads TGTGCCAGCTCACCCGTAACGTACAGGGGTTCCACACAGAATGAGCAGTTCTTC. Its protein is CASSPVTYRGSTQNEQFF.

The V call is TRBV7-9, the J call TRBJ2-3; a possible D gene is TRBD2 (6 bases). Germline lookup yields CDR1 SEHNR and CDR2 FQNEAQ (reference sequence). This CDR3 region has 16 residues. Trimming took off 4 bases at V and 0 bases at J, with 14 bases between the two ends. CDR3 sequence: CASSSRGGTSTDTQYF. CDR3 nucleotides: TGTGCCAGCAGCTCCCGTGGCGGGACGAGCACAGATACGCAGTATTTT.

About this clone: Other DNA variants within this sample encode the same CDR3. The V call is TRBV9, the J call TRBJ1-3; D remains ambiguous. This CDR3 has 11 residues. V was clipped by 0 bases and J by 8 bases, with 3 bases between them. Germline lookup yields CDR1 SGDLS and CDR2 YYNGEE. This CDR3 reads CASSVGDTIYF. CDR3 DNA: TGTGCCAGCAGCGTAGGAGACACCATATATTTT. Looking up the rest from reference TRBV9 and TRBJ1-3 gives the full variable domain: DSGVTQTPKHLITATGQRVTLRCSPRSGDLSVYWYQQSLDQGLQFLIQYYNGEERAKGNILERFSAQQFPDLHSELNLSSLELGDSALYFCASSVGDTIYFGEGSWLTVV.

V usage is TRBV2 and J usage is TRBJ2-5; TRBD1 matches 10 bases. The length of the CDR3 is 14 residues. The J segment lost 5 bases and the V segment lost 8 bases, leaving 8 bases of the junction unmatched. The V gene's germline CDR1 is SNHLY and CDR2 FYNNEI. CDR3 sequence: CASQRDRGGETQYF. The CDR3 coding sequence is TGTGCCAGCCAAAGGGACAGGGGAGGGGAGACCCAGTACTTC.

For this clone: A single base is all that separates this from a far larger clone, so a read error is likely. The sample has other DNA sequences that encode this CDR3 too. The chain carries TRBV4-1 and TRBJ2-2, with TRBD2 matching over 10 bases. V dropped 1 base and J dropped 5; count of bases not matched to a gene: 10. CDR3 length equals 18 residues. Germline CDR1 reads MGHRA; CDR2 reads YSYEKL. CDR3 residues: CASSQGGLAGVGTGELFF. CDR3 bases: TGCGCCAGCAGCCAAGGGGGGCTAGCGGGAGTTGGAACCGGGGAGCTGTTTTTT.

The V and J genes are TRBV5-1 and TRBJ2-3; 8 bases line up with TRBD2. V gave up 0 bases and J gave up 0 bases; unmatched junction bases: 6. There are 17 residues in the CDR3. CDR1 and CDR2 (germline): SGHRS, YFSETQ. DNA of the CDR3: TGCGCCAGCAGCTTGGCCGTTAGCGGGACTAGCACAGATACGCAGTATTTT. Protein: CASSLAVSGTSTDTQYF.

This clone was counted at least ten times. The chain is built from TRBV28 and TRBJ2-7; D ambiguous. With 4 bases removed from V and 5 bases from J, the gap between germline ends came to 12 bases. The CDR3 totals 13 residues. CDR1 and CDR2 (germline): MDHEN, SYDVKM. The CDR3 reads CASSSSDADEQYF. DNA for the CDR3: TGTGCCAGCAGTTCCTCGGACGCTGACGAGCAGTACTTC. Drawing the rest from reference TRBV28 and TRBJ2-7, the complete variable domain is DVKVTQSSRYLVKRTGEKVFLECVQDMDHENMFWYRQDPGLGLRLIYFSYDVKMKEKGDIPEGYSVSREKKERFSLILESASTNQTSMYLCASSSSDADEQYFGPGTRLTVT.

This chain links TRBV10-3 with TRBJ2-2, with a tentative D call TRBD2 (5 bases). The length of the CDR3 is 15 residues. V was cut by 3 bases and J by 2 bases, with 10 bases left in between. Germline values: CDR1 ENHRY, CDR2 SYGVKD. The CDR3 sequence is CAISERLANTGELFF. The CDR3 DNA sequence: TGTGCCATCAGTGAAAGGCTAGCCAACACCGGGGAGCTGTTTTTT.

This rearrangement joins TRBV9 to TRBJ2-1; no firm D call. The V gene lost 7 bases and the J gene lost 6 bases, with 17 bases spanning the gap. CDR1 and CDR2 (germline): SGDLS, YYNGEE. The CDR3 length is 14 residues. CDR3 bases: TGTGCCAGCGGACGAAGTATGGTGGCCAATGAGCAGTTCTTC. Encoded protein: CASGRSMVANEQFF. Supplemented by reference TRBV9 and TRBJ2-1, the full variable domain reads DSGVTQTPKHLITATGQRVTLRCSPRSGDLSVYWYQQSLDQGLQFLIQYYNGEERAKGNILERFSAQQFPDLHSELNLSSLELGDSALYFCASGRSMVANEQFFGPGTRLTVL.

J is TRBJ2-1 and V is TRBV9; D possibly corresponds to TRBD2 (7 bases). The CDR3 runs 14 residues. Germline CDR1 and CDR2: SGDLS and YYNGEE. V was clipped by 4 bases and J by 4 bases, with 12 bases between them. CDR3 amino acids: CASSLGGGYNEQFF. The CDR3 bases are TGTGCCAGCAGCCTGGGAGGGGGATACAATGAGCAGTTCTTC.

J is TRBJ1-3 and V is TRBV2; TRBD1 matches at 7 bases. The CDR3 loop spans 16 amino acids. V lost 4 bases and J lost 0; bases outside the gene matches: 6. The germline gives CDR1 SNHLY, CDR2 FYNNEI. The CDR3 protein is CASSAKDRYSGNTIYF. For the CDR3, the DNA is TGTGCCAGCAGTGCCAAGGACAGGTACTCTGGAAACACCATATATTTT. Full variable domain (outside the CDR3, taken from reference TRBV2 and TRBJ1-3): EPEVTQTPSHQVTQMGQEVILRCVPISNHLYFYWYRQILGQKVEFLVSFYNNEISEKSEIFDDQFSVERPDGSNFTLKIRSTKLEDSAMYFCASSAKDRYSGNTIYFGEGSWLTVV.

This clone was recorded many times. The chain recombines TRBV2 with TRBJ1-1; 8 bases agree with TRBD1. The CDR3 has 13 amino acids. After removal of 2 bases from V and 5 bases from J, the junction contained 1 base not matched to a gene. Per germline, CDR1 SNHLY and CDR2 FYNNEI. The DNA for the CDR3 is TGTGCCAGCAGTGAATACAGGGGGACTGAAGCTTTCTTT. Its protein product is CASSEYRGTEAFF.

To note about this clone: A much bigger clone sits one base away, suggesting this may be a read error. Other nucleotide sequences in the sample specify the same CDR3. The CDR3 DNA reads TGTGCCAGCAGCTTACAGAACACTGAAGCTTTCTTT. Translation gives CASSLQNTEAFF. V and J are TRBV7-2 and TRBJ1-1; D is uncertain. The CDR3 length is 12 residues. V dropped 2 bases and J dropped 1 base, with 2 bases sitting between them. Germline V lookup: CDR1 SGHTA, CDR2 FQGNSA.

The chain recombines TRBV28 with TRBJ2-3, with 7 bases that match TRBD2. The V gene's germline CDR1 is MDHEN and CDR2 SYDVKM. V was pared by 2 bases and J by 4 bases, with 9 bases of the junction left unmatched. This CDR3 region has 16 residues. The CDR3 region has the DNA TGTGCCAGCAGTTTAGGAAGCGGGAAGGGGTCAGATACGCAGTATTTT. This codes for CASSLGSGKGSDTQYF.